Below, 14 T cell receptor beta chains from the same sample are listed, as sequenced in a study of blood T cell repertoires in COVID-19. Assay: immunoSEQ multiplex PCR; the TCRdb copy retains only in-frame clones and omits some. The repertoire holds about 140,000 clones, with about 90% as singletons. Sequencing was performed on peripheral blood. Every receptor here comes from a man over 45 with active or convalescent COVID-19.

This clone was observed once. The J gene is TRBJ2-5, the V gene TRBV4-2; 9 bases line up with TRBD1. CDR1 is LGHNA, CDR2 YNFKEQ, per germline. The CDR3 loop spans 15 amino acids. Unmatched junction bases numbered 4, after V lost 0 bases and J lost 5 bases. The CDR3 sequence is CASSQEDRGGETQYF. In DNA form, the CDR3 reads TGTGCCAGCAGCCAAGAGGACAGGGGTGGGGAGACCCAGTACTTC.

The chain employs TRBV11-1 and TRBJ2-5, with a weak D call TRBD2 (6 bases). This CDR3 region has 15 residues. V shed 5 bases and J shed 2 bases, with 15 bases lying between them. Germline V gene lookup returns CDR1 SGHAT and CDR2 FQDESV (reference sequence). The CDR3 nucleotides read TGTGCCAGCAGCCCCCGCGGAGGGCGGCAAGAGACCCAGTACTTC. This sequence encodes CASSPRGGRQETQYF.

The J gene is TRBJ2-3, the V gene TRBV20-1, with a weak D call TRBD2 (5 bases). V was shortened by 3 bases and J by 6 bases, with 16 bases between the two germline ends. This CDR3 region has 14 residues. Germline loops: CDR1 DFQATT, CDR2 SNEGSKA (reference sequence). The CDR3 coding sequence is TGCAGTGCTAGTGTATCCGGGGTGACGGATACGCAGTATTTT. It encodes CSASVSGVTDTQYF.

The CDR3 DNA follows: TGTGCCAGTAGTATAACGGGGTACACCGGGGAGCTGTTTTTT. Its translation: CASSITGYTGELFF. V and J are TRBV19 and TRBJ2-2; D perhaps matches TRBD2 (5 bases). Trimming left V 2 bases short and J 3 bases short, with 7 bases between. Germline V gene sequence: CDR1 LNHDA, CDR2 SQIVND (reference sequence). The CDR3 covers 14 residues.

CDR3: CASSFTSGETQYF. Here the CDR3 DNA reads TGCGCCAGCAGCTTTACTAGCGGCGAGACCCAGTACTTC. The chain uses TRBV5-1 and TRBJ2-5; 8 bases fit TRBD2. The CDR3 is 13 residues long. Germline values: CDR1 SGHRS, CDR2 YFSETQ. V was pared by 2 bases and J by 5 bases, with 2 bases of the junction left unmatched.

The chain couples TRBV2 to TRBJ2-7, with D perhaps matching TRBD1 (7 bases). CDR1 SNHLY and CDR2 FYNNEI come from the germline V gene. This CDR3 spans 15 amino acids. The V end was cut by 5 bases, the J end by 4 bases, with 18 bases between. The CDR3 DNA reads as TGTGCCAGCAGTTTGACAGGGCCGGGGGCTTACGAGCAGTACTTC. This translates into CASSLTGPGAYEQYF.

V usage is TRBV3-1 (or the pseudogene TRBV3-2) and J usage is TRBJ1-2; maybe TRBD1 (5 bases). The CDR3 is made up of 13 amino acids. V lost 8 bases and J 8 bases, leaving 18 bases between the germline ends. CDR1 and CDR2 (germline): LGHDT, YNNKEL (reference sequence). CDR3 in amino acids: CASGSGTVFGYTF. For the CDR3, the DNA is TGTGCCAGCGGGTCTGGGACTGTCTTCGGCTACACCTTC.

The gene calls are TRBV3-1 (or the pseudogene TRBV3-2) and TRBJ1-4; a possible D gene is TRBD1 (5 bases). CDR1 and CDR2 (germline): LGHDT, YNNKEL (reference sequence). V gave up 3 bases and J gave up 8 bases, with 7 bases separating them. The CDR3 is 12 amino acids. The CDR3 DNA follows: TGTGCCAGCAGCCAGGGGCGGGAAAAACTGTTTTTT. It translates to CASSQGREKLFF.

The chain couples TRBV29-1 to TRBJ2-3, with 10 bases matching TRBD2. Losses at the gene ends were 6 bases for V and 6 bases for J; bases not matched to a gene: 9. The germline V gene has CDR1 SQVTM and CDR2 ANQGSEA. The CDR3 loop spans 14 amino acids. CDR3 in DNA: TGCAGCGTGAAGACTAGCGGGTTTCGTGATACGCAGTATTTT. Translation: CSVKTSGFRDTQYF.

V is TRBV28 and J is TRBJ1-3; D not certain. This CDR3 comprises 15 residues. CDR1 and CDR2 (germline): MDHEN, SYDVKM. Trimming took off 5 bases at V and 0 bases at J, with 11 bases between the two ends. For the CDR3, the DNA is TGTGCCAGCAGTCCGGACGGGAGCTCTGGAAACACCATATATTTT. Encoded protein: CASSPDGSSGNTIYF.

J is TRBJ2-3 and V is TRBV28, with D maybe TRBD1 (5 bases). Germline lookup yields CDR1 MDHEN and CDR2 SYDVKM. This CDR3 is 12 amino acids long. V lost 7 bases and J lost 5, with 10 bases in between. CDR3 DNA sequence: TGTGCCAGCACCTTGGGGCTAGATACGCAGTATTTT. As protein: CASTLGLDTQYF.

The V call is TRBV5-1, the J call TRBJ2-5; 7 nucleotides line up with TRBD1. Germline-derived CDR1 and CDR2 are SGHRS and YFSETQ. The CDR3 length is 14 residues. J gave up 3 bases and V 6 bases, and 8 bases lay outside the gene matches. The chain's CDR3 is CASTPGQNKETQYF. DNA of the CDR3: TGCGCCAGCACGCCGGGACAGAACAAAGAGACCCAGTACTTC.

The rearrangement joins TRBV18 to TRBJ1-5; TRBD1 might be the D (5 bases). Germline CDR1 reads KGHSH; CDR2 reads LQKENI. Trimming cost V 3 bases and J 4 bases, with 13 bases left between them. This CDR3 contains 15 residues. This CDR3 is CASSPEGLGNQPQHF. CDR3 nucleotide sequence: TGTGCCAGCTCACCGGAGGGGCTCGGTAATCAGCCCCAGCATTTT. The full variable domain, in which reference TRBV18 and TRBJ1-5 provide the parts outside the CDR3, is NAGVMQNPRHLVRRRGQEARLRCSPMKGHSHVYWYRQLPEEGLKFMVYLQKENIIDESGMPKERFSAEFPKEGPSILRIQQVVRGDSAAYFCASSPEGLGNQPQHFGDGTRLSIL.

The chain has TRBV11-2 and TRBJ2-1; TRBD1 aligns across 8 bases. Germline lookup yields CDR1 SGHAT and CDR2 FQNNGV. The CDR3 has 15 amino acids. The V gene end was trimmed by 5 bases and the J gene end by 0 bases; junction bases not matched to a gene: 3. The CDR3 is CASSTTGGSYNEQFF. CDR3 in DNA: TGTGCCAGCAGCACTACAGGGGGCTCCTACAATGAGCAGTTCTTC. Combining the CDR3 with reference TRBV11-2 and TRBJ2-1 gives the whole variable domain EAGVAQSPRYKIIEKRQSVAFWCNPISGHATLYWYQQILGQGPKLLIQFQNNGVVDDSQLPKDRFSAERLKGVDSTLKIQPAKLEDSAVYLCASSTTGGSYNEQFFGPGTRLTVL.